Following are 9 T cell receptor beta chains from one sample sequenced in a study of OX40 agonist ivuxolimab in advanced cancers. Data came from immunoSEQ multiplex PCR; TCRdb stores just in-frame clones and leaves some out. The data show around 94,000 clones, around 85% seen once. The material was CD4+ or CD8+ T cells sorted from blood, obtained in a trial of the OX40 agonist ivuxolimab. All receptors derive from an adult with an advanced solid tumor such as melanoma, head and neck, liver or kidney cancer.

The chain is built from TRBV7-9 and TRBJ2-3; 8 bases fit TRBD2. After removal of 4 bases from V and 0 bases from J, the junction contained 0 bases not matched to a gene. Per the germline V gene, CDR1 is SEHNR and CDR2 is FQNEAQ (reference sequence). This CDR3 region has 14 residues. The CDR3 DNA reads as TGTGCCAGCAGCTCTAGCGGGAGCACAGATACGCAGTATTTT. It is translated as CASSSSGSTDTQYF.

The chain employs TRBV5-1 and TRBJ2-2, with TRBD2 matching 10 bases. Trimming at V came to 2 bases and at J to 2 bases, leaving 3 bases not matched to a gene. From germline, CDR1 is SGHRS and CDR2 YFSETQ. The CDR3 extends over 16 amino acids. The CDR3 nucleotides read TGCGCCAGCAGCTTATCACTAGCGGGAAACACCGGGGAGCTGTTTTTT. Residues: CASSLSLAGNTGELFF.

The chain has TRBV19 and TRBJ2-3, with unresolved D. CDR1 and CDR2 (germline): LNHDA, SQIVND (reference sequence). With 3 bases removed from V and 6 bases from J, the gap between germline ends came to 4 bases. The CDR3 covers 11 residues. CDR3 nucleotide sequence: TGTGCCAGTAGTATGTATGATACGCAGTATTTT. Protein product: CASSMYDTQYF.

The chain has TRBV19 and TRBJ1-6; D remains unclear. Germline CDR1 reads LNHDA; CDR2 reads SQIVND (reference sequence). V was shortened by 5 bases and J by 4 bases, with 12 bases between the two germline ends. This CDR3 has 15 residues. Written as DNA, the CDR3 is TGTGCCAGTAGTTCAGGACGGAGTTATAATTCACCCCTCCACTTT. Its protein is CASSSGRSYNSPLHF. Complete variable domain (other parts from reference TRBV19 and TRBJ1-6): DGGITQSPKYLFRKEGQNVTLSCEQNLNHDAMYWYRQDPGQGLRLIYYSQIVNDFQKGDIAEGYSVSREKKESFPLTVTSAQKNPTAFYLCASSSGRSYNSPLHFGNGTRLTVT.

This chain joins TRBV19 and TRBJ2-1; the match to TRBD1 covers 7 bases. This CDR3 has 13 amino acids. V shed 11 bases, J shed 4 bases, and the junction held 8 bases outside the gene matches. The V gene's germline CDR1 is LNHDA and CDR2 SQIVND (reference sequence). CDR3 sequence: CASKGTVYNEQFF. For the CDR3, the DNA is TGTGCCTCGAAAGGGACAGTATACAATGAGCAGTTCTTC.

V usage is TRBV6-4 and J usage is TRBJ2-3; 7 nucleotides line up with TRBD2. The CDR3 totals 15 residues. Germline lookup yields CDR1 MRHNA and CDR2 SNTAGT. Trimming cost V 5 bases and J 0 bases; bases outside gene matches: 5. This chain's CDR3 is CASSIASGSTDTQYF. CDR3 nucleotides: TGTGCCAGCAGTATCGCTAGCGGAAGCACAGATACGCAGTATTTT.

The V gene is TRBV6-6, the J gene TRBJ2-7; D gene unclear. The CDR3 runs to 13 residues. V was pared by 1 base and J by 7 bases, with 11 bases between. Germline CDR1 MNHNY, CDR2 SVGAGI (reference sequence). CDR3 in DNA: TGTGCCAGCAGTTACTTGGGTGCTGAGGAGCAGTACTTC. Protein product: CASSYLGAEEQYF.

This chain uses TRBV27 with TRBJ1-5; no definite D call. V was pared by 7 bases and J by 3 bases, with 16 bases between. Germline V gives CDR1 MNHEY, CDR2 SMNVEV (reference sequence). CDR3 size: 15 residues. Written as DNA, the CDR3 is TGTGCCAGCACACCCCGATGGGGAATCAATCAGCCCCAGCATTTT. Translated: CASTPRWGINQPQHF.

This clone was recorded only once. The J gene is TRBJ1-3, the V gene TRBV6-5; the D gene is possibly TRBD1 (5 bases). CDR3 length: 15 amino acids. V was trimmed by 2 bases and J by 2 bases, leaving 10 bases between them. Germline lookup yields CDR1 MNHEY and CDR2 SVGAGI. For the CDR3, the DNA is TGTGCCAGCAGTTACAAGACAGCGGCTGGAAACACCATATATTTT. It codes for CASSYKTAAGNTIYF.